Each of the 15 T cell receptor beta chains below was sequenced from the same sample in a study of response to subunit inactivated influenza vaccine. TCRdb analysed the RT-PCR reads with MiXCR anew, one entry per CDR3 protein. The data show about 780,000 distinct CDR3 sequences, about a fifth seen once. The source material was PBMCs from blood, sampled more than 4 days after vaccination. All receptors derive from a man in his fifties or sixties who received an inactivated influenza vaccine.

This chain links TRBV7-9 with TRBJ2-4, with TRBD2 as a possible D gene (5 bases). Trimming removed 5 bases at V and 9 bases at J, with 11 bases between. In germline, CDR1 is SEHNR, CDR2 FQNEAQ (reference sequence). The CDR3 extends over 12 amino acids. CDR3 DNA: TGTGCCAGCAGCGCACTAGGAGGCATTCAGTACTTC. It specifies CASSALGGIQYF.

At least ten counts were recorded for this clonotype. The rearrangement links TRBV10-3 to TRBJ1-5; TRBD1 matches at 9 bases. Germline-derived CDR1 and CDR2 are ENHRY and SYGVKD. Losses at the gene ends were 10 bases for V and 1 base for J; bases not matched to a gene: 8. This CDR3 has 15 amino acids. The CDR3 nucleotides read TGTGCCACCGGACAGGGGAAGGGAAGCAATCAGCCCCAGCATTTT. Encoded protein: CATGQGKGSNQPQHF.

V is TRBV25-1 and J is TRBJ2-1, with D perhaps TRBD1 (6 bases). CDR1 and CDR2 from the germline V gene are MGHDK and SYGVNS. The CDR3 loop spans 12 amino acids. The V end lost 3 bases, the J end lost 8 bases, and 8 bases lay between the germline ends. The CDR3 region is CASSEYRDEQFF. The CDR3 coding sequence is TGTGCCAGCAGTGAGTACAGGGATGAGCAGTTCTTC.

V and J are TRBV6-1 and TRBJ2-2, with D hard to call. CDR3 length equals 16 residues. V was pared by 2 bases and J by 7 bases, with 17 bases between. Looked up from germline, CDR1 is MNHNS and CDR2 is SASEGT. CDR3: CASSESRAPSNGELFF. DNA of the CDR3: TGTGCCAGCAGTGAAAGCCGGGCCCCCTCCAACGGGGAGCTGTTTTTT.

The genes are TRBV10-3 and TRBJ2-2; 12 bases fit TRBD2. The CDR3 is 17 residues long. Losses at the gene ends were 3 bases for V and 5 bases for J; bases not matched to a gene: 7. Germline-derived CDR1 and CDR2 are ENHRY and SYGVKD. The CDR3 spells CAISESGLAGRTGELFF. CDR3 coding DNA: TGTGCCATCAGTGAATCCGGACTAGCGGGAAGGACCGGGGAGCTGTTTTTT.

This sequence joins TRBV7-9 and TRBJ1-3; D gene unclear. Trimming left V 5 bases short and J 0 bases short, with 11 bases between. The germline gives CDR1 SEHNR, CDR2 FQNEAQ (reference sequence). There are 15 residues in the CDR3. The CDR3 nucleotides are TGTGCCAGCAGCGCGAGTGTTCTCTCTGGAAACACCATATATTTT. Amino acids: CASSASVLSGNTIYF.

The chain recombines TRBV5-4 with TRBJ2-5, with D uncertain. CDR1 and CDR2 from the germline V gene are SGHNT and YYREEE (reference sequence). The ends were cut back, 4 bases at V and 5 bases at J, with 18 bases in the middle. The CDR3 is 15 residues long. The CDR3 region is CASSPENARTETQYF. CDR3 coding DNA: TGTGCCAGCAGCCCCGAGAATGCTAGAACGGAGACCCAGTACTTC.

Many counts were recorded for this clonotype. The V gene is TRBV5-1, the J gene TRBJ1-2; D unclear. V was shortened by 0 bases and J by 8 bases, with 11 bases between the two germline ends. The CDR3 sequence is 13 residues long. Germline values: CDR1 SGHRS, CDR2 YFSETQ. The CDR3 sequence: CASSLGSTAGYTF. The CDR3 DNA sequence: TGCGCCAGCAGCTTGGGATCAACAGCGGGCTACACCTTC. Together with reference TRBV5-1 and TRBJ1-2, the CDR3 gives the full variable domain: KAGVTQTPRYLIKTRGQQVTLSCSPISGHRSVSWYQQTPGQGLQFLFEYFSETQRNKGNFPGRFSGRQFSNSRSEMNVSTLELGDSALYLCASSLGSTAGYTFGSGTRLTVV.

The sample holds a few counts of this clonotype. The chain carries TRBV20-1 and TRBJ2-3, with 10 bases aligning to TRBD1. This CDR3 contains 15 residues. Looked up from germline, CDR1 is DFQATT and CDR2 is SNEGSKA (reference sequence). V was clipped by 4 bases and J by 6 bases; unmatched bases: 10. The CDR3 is CSATAGTGAGDTQYF. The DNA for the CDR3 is TGCAGTGCTACCGCCGGGACAGGGGCTGGGGATACGCAGTATTTT.

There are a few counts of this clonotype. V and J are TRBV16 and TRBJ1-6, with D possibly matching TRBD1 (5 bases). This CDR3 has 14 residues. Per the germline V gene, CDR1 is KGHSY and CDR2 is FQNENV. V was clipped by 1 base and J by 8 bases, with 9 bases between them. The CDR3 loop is CASSQLTGDSPLHF. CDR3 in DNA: TGTGCCAGCAGCCAATTAACGGGGGATTCACCCCTCCACTTT.

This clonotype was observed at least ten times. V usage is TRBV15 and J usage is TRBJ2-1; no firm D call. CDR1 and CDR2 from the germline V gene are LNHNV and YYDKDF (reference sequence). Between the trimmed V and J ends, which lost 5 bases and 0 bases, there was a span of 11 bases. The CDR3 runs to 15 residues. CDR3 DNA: TGTGCCACCAGCGCCAATCCGTACTCCTACAATGAGCAGTTCTTC. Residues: CATSANPYSYNEQFF.

The CDR3 DNA follows: TGTGCCATCACCCCAACTAGCGAAAACTACAATGAGCAGTTCTTC. Translated, it gives CAITPTSENYNEQFF. The chain is built from TRBV10-3 and TRBJ2-1; TRBD2 aligns across 7 bases. CDR1 is ENHRY, CDR2 SYGVKD, per germline. The J segment lost 3 bases and the V segment lost 7 bases, leaving 9 bases of the junction unmatched. CDR3 length: 15 amino acids.

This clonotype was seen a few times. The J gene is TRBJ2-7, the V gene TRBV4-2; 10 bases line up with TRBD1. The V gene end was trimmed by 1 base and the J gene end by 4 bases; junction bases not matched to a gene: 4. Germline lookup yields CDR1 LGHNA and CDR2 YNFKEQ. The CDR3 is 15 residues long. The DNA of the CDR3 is TGTGCCAGCAGCCAAGTCGGACAGGGGGTTTACGAGCAGTACTTC. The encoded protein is CASSQVGQGVYEQYF.

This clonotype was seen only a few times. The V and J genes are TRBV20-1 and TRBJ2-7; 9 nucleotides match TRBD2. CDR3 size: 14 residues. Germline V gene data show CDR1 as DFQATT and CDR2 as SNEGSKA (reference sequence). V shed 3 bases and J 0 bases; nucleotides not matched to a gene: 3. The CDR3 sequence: CSASVAGVSYEQYF. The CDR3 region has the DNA TGCAGTGCTAGTGTAGCGGGGGTCTCCTACGAGCAGTACTTC.

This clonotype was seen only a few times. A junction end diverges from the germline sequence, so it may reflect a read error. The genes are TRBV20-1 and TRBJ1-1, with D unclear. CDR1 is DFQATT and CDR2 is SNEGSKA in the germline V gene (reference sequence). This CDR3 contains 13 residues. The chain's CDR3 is CSAKKTVKTEAFF. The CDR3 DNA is TGCAGTGCTAAAAAGACGGTGAAGACTGAAGCTTTCTTT.